This entry concerns a single TCR beta chain. This clonotype was detected once. There is no known antigen for this receptor. Base qualities are not provided; no much larger clone lies one nucleotide away. A single read makes a weak case. The CDR3 spans 13 residues, from the cysteine through the phenylalanine. Just CDR3 DNA is preserved here, 39 bases in frame from base 1. V loses 4 bases at its end and J loses 3 bases; junction bases beyond the gene matches: 2. Per the germline V gene, MDHEN is the CDR1 and SYDVKM is the CDR2. This record comes from a study of CD8 T cells in Susac syndrome (dated by TCRdb to between 2018 and 2021). For the wider study: Among the Susac syndrome patients who were sequenced, clinically active disease was present in more than five and clinical remission was observed in fewer than ten. At blood withdrawal, Susac syndrome patients were therapy-naive, treated with corticosteroids (with IVIg additionally given to some), or treated with IVIg alone. The study used repertoire sequencing to test whether antigen drove CD8+ T cell activation and differentiation in Susac syndrome. Broad study findings and their caveats: The TCR sequencing and HLA analysis was acknowledged to have included a relatively small number of individuals. In the CD4+ T cell repertoire of Susac syndrome patients, clonal expansion was not detected.

RNA was extracted with the RNeasy kit and 0.5 to 1 ug was reverse transcribed using random hexamers. The immunoSEQ multiplex PCR assay, which covers 54 Vbeta and 13 Jbeta segments, was used to amplify TCR beta CDR3 regions. PCR amplification bias was corrected by using a synthetic template baseline for primer optimization and computational correction. From the authors' description of their analysis: Reads were assigned to V, D and J genes according to IMGT and analyzed in immunoSEQ Analyzer, with only productive sequences retained. To calculate clonality, Shannon entropy was normalized by log2 of the number of productive unique sequences and then subtracted from one. For each patient and control, public and private clones were evaluated among the 100 most prevalent clones. Clones were defined as Susac-specific when absent from the healthy and MS cohorts, from approximately 970 published viral clones and from other ImmuneACCESS disease sequences. TCRdb took the public reads, trimmed them with fastp at Q25, ran MiXCR for clone calling and kept in-frame beta chains. Each entry is one CDR3 protein sequence, shown with its most common DNA and genes. TCRdb, rather than the study authors, made the V and J calls. This sample lists under 300,000 distinct CDR3 sequences; almost 97% were detected once. The ten largest clones add up to 0.08% to 0.11% of the sample.

Peripheral blood CD8+ and CD4+ T cells from healthy donors, Susac syndrome patients and multiple sclerosis patients were profiled by high-throughput TCR beta sequencing. The Susac syndrome patients fulfilled recently defined diagnostic criteria for either definite or probable disease. CD8+ TEMRA cells were enriched by FACS, while bulk CD8+ and CD4+ T cells were purified by magnetic negative isolation. Blood was collected in EDTA tubes and processed within 24 hours, with PBMCs isolated through density gradient centrifugation. PBMCs intended for TCR sequencing were frozen in liquid nitrogen and were later thawed in a 37 degrees C water bath. The sorted or isolated CD4+, CD8+ and CD8+ TEMRA cells reached a purity of at least 90%.

Material: CD4+ T cells from PBMCs. This TCR was sampled from a human donor with Susac syndrome. The rearrangement joined TRBV28 to TRBJ1-1; 7 bases in between match TRBD1. This receptor carries the CDR3 CASSWDSYTEAFF. The nucleotide sequence is given as TGTGCCAGCAGTTGGGACAGTTACACTGAAGCTTTCTTT.